This T cell receptor beta chain was obtained from a study of blood T cell repertoires in COVID-19. Turning to the study itself: Collection of acute and convalescent COVID-19 samples took place in the United States, Italy and Spain. Sample material is recorded as cDNA or gDNA derived from T cells, B-cell-depleted T cells, or PBMCs.

Original analysis: Estimated nucleated cell counts came from reference gene primer amplification. TCRdb's table, derived via immunoSEQ multiplex PCR, lists solely in-frame clones and lacks some. V, J and clone size derive from that table, while D and trimming were established from the DNA sequence. Among around 110,000 clones listed, 70% to 90% were seen once. Trimming cost V 0 bases and J 0 bases, with 16 bases left between them. The germline gives CDR1 MGHRA, CDR2 YSYEKL. The length of the CDR3 is 18 residues. The sequencing sample was made of peripheral blood. The TCR sequence derives from a man aged 40-55 years with acute or convalescent COVID-19. The V gene is TRBV4-1, the J gene TRBJ2-3; a possible D gene is TRBD1 (6 bases). The DNA for the CDR3 is TGCGCCAGCAGCCAAGATTGGGTAGGACAGATAAGCACAGATACGCAGTATTTT. It specifies CASSQDWVGQISTDTQYF.